The source of this T cell receptor (beta chain) is a study of long-term antiretroviral therapy in people with HIV. Study-wide results and caveats: Samples were collected from about 2003 to 2017 under possibly less effective ART regimens. ART preceded a rise in diversity that nonetheless stayed lower than in transplant donor controls.

The immunoSEQ assay was v3.0, run at survey level. Here immunoSEQ multiplex PCR was the method, and the copy in TCRdb shows in-frame clones only, minus some. The sample gives under 13,000 clones, around 80% of which show up once; approximately 20% is in the top ten. The CDR3 length is 13 residues. Trimming stripped 6 bases from V and 1 base from J, with 9 bases between. CDR1 is MNHEY and CDR2 is SVGAGI in the germline V gene. Points on this clone: Its antigen is as yet unknown.

The chain recombines TRBV6-5 with TRBJ1-1; D remains unclear. This TCR derives from a man aged 35 to 55 with HIV. The source material was unsorted PBMCs, sampled 1.8 years after starting antiretroviral therapy. The CDR3 DNA sequence: TGTGCCAGCAGCCGCGATTCGAACACTGAAGCTTTCTTT. It is translated as CASSRDSNTEAFF.